One TCR beta chain is described in this entry. The data originate from a study of blood T cell repertoires in COVID-19. Study summary: In each case, the material was cDNA or gDNA derived from T cells, B-cell-depleted T cells, or PBMCs.

The J segment lost 7 bases and the V segment lost 0 bases, leaving 4 bases of the junction unmatched. CDR1 SGDLS and CDR2 YYNGEE come from the germline V gene. The CDR3 spans 14 residues. Only in-frame clones appear in the TCRdb table, and some are missing; sequencing was by immunoSEQ multiplex PCR. The sample consists of 150,000 or so clones, roughly 86% of them appearing once. The sample consisted of peripheral blood. V gene TRBV9 combines with J gene TRBJ1-5; 7 nucleotides align to TRBD1. The clonotype originates from a human donor with acute or convalescent COVID-19. The donor label of this sample is uncertain. CDR3 sequence reads: CASSVGQGRQPQHF. CDR3 DNA sequence: TGTGCCAGCAGCGTAGGACAGGGCCGGCAGCCCCAGCATTTT.